These T cell receptor beta chains were read from a single sample in a study of human T cells and chemical hapten exposure. MiXCR, applied by TCRdb to the RACE reads, yields one record per CDR3 protein. The sample carries about 93,000 distinct CDR3 sequences, around 8.8% recorded once. Sequencing was done on a sample of whole blood. These receptors were taken from a female donor in good health. Some clones in this sample may be carry-over from other donors' samples. CDR3s include the opening cysteine and the closing phenylalanine or tryptophan. The order of the fields is D gene, clone size, V gene, J gene, CDR3 DNA, CDR3 protein. A D gene is named only where the DNA matches it firmly. Some rows have no size entry. The others give once, few or many, or a class for an expanded clone.

d_gene: TRBD2; abundance: many; v_gene: TRBV20-1; j_gene: TRBJ2-1; CDR3nt: TGCAGTACCGCTTTAGCGGGGGGAATCAATGAGCAGTTCTTC; CDR3aa: CSTALAGGINEQFF
d_gene: TRBD2; abundance: NA; v_gene: TRBV5-1; j_gene: TRBJ2-7; CDR3nt: TGCGCCAGCAGCATGGCCCTGGCTAGCGGGAGTTACGAGCAGTACTTC; CDR3aa: CASSMALASGSYEQYF
d_gene: TRBD2; abundance: few; v_gene: TRBV7-2; j_gene: TRBJ2-3; CDR3nt: TGTGCCAGCAGCCTACGCCCTGCGCGGGAGAATTGGGATACGCAGTATTTT; CDR3aa: CASSLRPARENWDTQYF
d_gene: NA; abundance: many; v_gene: TRBV18; j_gene: TRBJ2-6; CDR3nt: TGTGCCAGCTCACCGAGGCAGGTCGGGGCTGGGGCCAACGTCCTGACTTTC; CDR3aa: CASSPRQVGAGANVLTF
d_gene: TRBD2; abundance: many; v_gene: TRBV20-1; j_gene: TRBJ2-7; CDR3nt: TGCAGTGCTACTCCCGGGACTATTCCGCGCGAGCAGTACTTC; CDR3aa: CSATPGTIPREQYF
d_gene: NA; abundance: few; v_gene: TRBV18; j_gene: TRBJ1-2; CDR3nt: TGTGCCAGCTCACCACATCAGGGAAACTATGGCTACACCTTC; CDR3aa: CASSPHQGNYGYTF
d_gene: NA; abundance: NA; v_gene: TRBV6-6; j_gene: TRBJ1-4; CDR3nt: TGTGCCAGCAGTTACTCGAGGGGACCTAATGAAAAACTGTTTTTT; CDR3aa: CASSYSRGPNEKLFF
d_gene: NA; abundance: many; v_gene: TRBV28; j_gene: TRBJ1-1; CDR3nt: TGTGCCAGCAGTCTTCAGGGTGGGACTGAAGCTTTCTTT; CDR3aa: CASSLQGGTEAFF
d_gene: NA; abundance: few; v_gene: TRBV29-1; j_gene: TRBJ2-7; CDR3nt: TGCAGCGTTGAAGTCGGGGGCGAGCAGTACTTC; CDR3aa: CSVEVGGEQYF
d_gene: NA; abundance: few; v_gene: TRBV29-1; j_gene: TRBJ1-1; CDR3nt: TGCAGCGTTGGGAGGGGTGTGAACACTGAAGCTTTCTTT; CDR3aa: CSVGRGVNTEAFF
d_gene: NA; abundance: NA; v_gene: TRBV27; j_gene: TRBJ1-1; CDR3nt: TGTGCCAGCAGTTTATCGATCGTCACTGAAGCTTTCTTT; CDR3aa: CASSLSIVTEAFF
d_gene: TRBD2; abundance: many; v_gene: TRBV28; j_gene: TRBJ2-2; CDR3nt: TGTGCCAGCAGTAGCACGACTAGCGGGGACACCGGGGAGCTGTTTTTT; CDR3aa: CASSSTTSGDTGELFF
d_gene: NA; abundance: few; v_gene: TRBV12-3/TRBV12-4; j_gene: TRBJ2-7; CDR3nt: TGTGCCAGCAGCAGGGGACTTTCTACCGAGCAGTACTTC; CDR3aa: CASSRGLSTEQYF
d_gene: NA; abundance: NA; v_gene: TRBV28; j_gene: TRBJ1-3; CDR3nt: TGTGCCAGCAGTCCCTATGACACCCGTCTTGGAAACACCATATATTTT; CDR3aa: CASSPYDTRLGNTIYF
d_gene: NA; abundance: NA; v_gene: TRBV5-1; j_gene: TRBJ2-7; CDR3nt: TGCGCCAGCAGCTTCGATAGTGGGGGCTACGAGCAGTACTTC; CDR3aa: CASSFDSGGYEQYF
d_gene: NA; abundance: NA; v_gene: TRBV18; j_gene: TRBJ1-1; CDR3nt: TGTGCCAGCTCACCCTGGGAAAGGAACACTGAAGCTTTCTTT; CDR3aa: CASSPWERNTEAFF
d_gene: NA; abundance: many; v_gene: TRBV9; j_gene: TRBJ1-1; CDR3nt: TGTGCCAGCAGCGTAGAGTCGGGCACCGAAGCTTTCTTT; CDR3aa: CASSVESGTEAFF
d_gene: TRBD2; abundance: many; v_gene: TRBV7-9; j_gene: TRBJ2-7; CDR3nt: TGTGCCAGCAGCTTTCGGGAGGGGCCCAACTACGAGCAGTACTTC; CDR3aa: CASSFREGPNYEQYF
d_gene: NA; abundance: NA; v_gene: TRBV6-1; j_gene: TRBJ2-7; CDR3nt: TGTGCCAGCATATCCTCCAAGCAGTACTTC; CDR3aa: CASISSKQYF
d_gene: TRBD1; abundance: NA; v_gene: TRBV12-3/TRBV12-4; j_gene: TRBJ1-1; CDR3nt: TGTGCCAGCAGGAACTTCGAGACAGGGTCGAACACTGAAGCTTTCTTT; CDR3aa: CASRNFETGSNTEAFF
d_gene: NA; abundance: few; v_gene: TRBV19; j_gene: TRBJ1-1; CDR3nt: TGTGCCAGTAGTATAGAATACGACAGGAACACTGAAGCTTTCTTT; CDR3aa: CASSIEYDRNTEAFF
d_gene: NA; abundance: NA; v_gene: TRBV20-1; j_gene: TRBJ2-1; CDR3nt: TGCAGTGCTAGATCCTACCCGCTTCCGGGGGGAGGGACAACCTTACAGTCCCACAATGAGCAGTTCTTC; CDR3aa: CSARSYPLPGGGTTLQSHNEQFF
d_gene: TRBD2; abundance: few; v_gene: TRBV7-9; j_gene: TRBJ2-5; CDR3nt: TGTGCCAGCAGCCCCTCATCGGGAGGAGAGACCCAGTACTTC; CDR3aa: CASSPSSGGETQYF
d_gene: NA; abundance: many; v_gene: TRBV5-5; j_gene: TRBJ1-1; CDR3nt: TGTGCCAGCAGCTTGGAAGGGTTTGATGAAGCTTTCTTT; CDR3aa: CASSLEGFDEAFF